The 21 T cell receptor beta chains below come from one sample, sequenced in a study of identical twins. TCRdb passed the 5' RACE reads through MiXCR, listing each CDR3 protein once. The sample includes a few hundred thousand distinct CDR3 sequences, roughly 13% of them seen just once. These same data were also listed under a study on yellow fever vaccine responses in identical twins.

Sequenced material: memory (CD45RO+) T cells sorted from blood. Receptors were obtained from a woman aged 18-29 years in good health.

The V gene is TRBV24-1, the J gene TRBJ2-5; no definite D call. V was cut by 2 bases and J by 3 bases, with 6 bases left in between. The CDR3 is made up of 13 amino acids. Germline loops: CDR1 KGHDR, CDR2 SFDVKD. Written as DNA, the CDR3 is TGTGCCACCAGTGATTCTGGGGAAGAGACCCAGTACTTC. Translated, it gives CATSDSGEETQYF.

The J gene is TRBJ2-2, the V gene TRBV28; TRBD1 matches at 9 bases. Germline V gene lookup returns CDR1 MDHEN and CDR2 SYDVKM. The CDR3 consists of 15 residues. Unmatched junction bases numbered 6, after V lost 6 bases and J lost 4 bases. CDR3 nucleotides: TGTGCCAGCAGACTCCGGGACAGGGTCACCGGGGAGCTGTTTTTT. Translation: CASRLRDRVTGELFF.

At least ten counts were recorded for this clonotype. The chain recombines TRBV28 with TRBJ2-1; D not resolved. CDR3 length equals 14 residues. V was trimmed by 2 bases and J by 6 bases, leaving 11 bases between them. Germline V gene data show CDR1 as MDHEN and CDR2 as SYDVKM. For the CDR3, the DNA is TGTGCCAGCAGTTTACCGTTAGTGGGCAATGAGCAGTTCTTC. Residues: CASSLPLVGNEQFF.

The V and J genes are TRBV3-1 and TRBJ1-6; D is possibly TRBD1 (5 bases). CDR3 size: 16 residues. The V and J ends lost 0 bases and 8 bases respectively, with 14 bases between them. The germline V gene has CDR1 LGHDT and CDR2 YNNKEL (reference sequence). The CDR3 nucleotides read TGTGCCAGCAGCCAAGAATTCGGGGCGGGTGATTCACCCCTCCACTTT. It encodes CASSQEFGAGDSPLHF.

This clonotype was recorded many times. The chain links TRBV7-3 to TRBJ1-1; 9 nucleotides agree with TRBD1. The V gene's germline CDR1 is SGHTA and CDR2 FQGTGA. V was clipped by 5 bases and J by 6 bases; unmatched bases: 4. CDR3 length: 13 residues. Written as DNA, the CDR3 is TGTGCCAGCAGCCAGAGACAGGGGGCTGAAGCTTTCTTT. Its protein is CASSQRQGAEAFF.

In its sample, this clonotype was seen a few times. The chain uses TRBV9 and TRBJ1-1, with a tentative D call TRBD1 (6 bases). The CDR3 contains 14 residues. Germline CDR1 and CDR2: SGDLS and YYNGEE. Trimming left V 2 bases short and J 1 base short, with 9 bases between. DNA for the CDR3: TGTGCCAGCAGCGTCGGACAGAGGAACACTGAAGCTTTCTTT. Protein: CASSVGQRNTEAFF.

The chain has TRBV6-5 and TRBJ1-5; D unresolved. The CDR3 loop spans 13 amino acids. Germline values: CDR1 MNHEY, CDR2 SVGAGI. Trimming pared 0 bases from V and 6 bases from J, leaving 6 bases between. CDR3 sequence reads: CASSYSFSQPQHF. The CDR3 nucleotides read TGTGCCAGCAGTTACTCCTTCAGTCAGCCCCAGCATTTT.

The V and J genes are TRBV21-1 and TRBJ2-1. TRBV21-1 constitutes a pseudogene. There are 17 residues in the CDR3. The CDR3 sequence: CASSKQTRPGAHNEQFF. CDR3 coding DNA: TGTGCCAGCAGCAAACAAACTCGGCCAGGGGCCCACAATGAGCAGTTCTTC.

This clonotype was seen a few times. The CDR3 DNA reads TGCGCCAGCAGTGTTGACGGGAGAGCCAAAAACATTCAGTACTTC. This encodes CASSVDGRAKNIQYF. The rearrangement joins TRBV10-2 to TRBJ2-4; maybe TRBD2 (6 bases). The CDR3 spans 15 residues. Germline loops: CDR1 WSHSY, CDR2 SAAADI. The V gene lost 4 bases and the J gene lost 0 bases, with 10 bases spanning the gap.

This clonotype turned up a few times. The V gene is TRBV30, the J gene TRBJ1-3; 11 bases fit TRBD1. Germline V gives CDR1 GTSNPN, CDR2 SVGIG (reference sequence). J gave up 4 bases and V 3 bases, and 2 bases lay outside the gene matches. The CDR3 loop spans 14 amino acids. The CDR3, as DNA: TGTGCCTGGAGAGGGACAGGGGGAGGAAACACCATATATTTT. Translated, it gives CAWRGTGGGNTIYF.

This clonotype has just a few counts. J is TRBJ1-4 and V is TRBV2; possible D gene TRBD1, 6 bases. This CDR3 has 14 amino acids. Germline V lookup: CDR1 SNHLY, CDR2 FYNNEI. V was pared by 6 bases and J by 2 bases, with 10 bases between. CDR3: CASREQGTNEKLFF. The CDR3 DNA follows: TGTGCCAGCAGGGAACAGGGCACTAATGAAAAACTGTTTTTT.

V is TRBV7-6 and J is TRBJ2-7; D is unclear. The CDR3 consists of 12 residues. From germline, CDR1 is SGHVS and CDR2 FNYEAQ. V was cut by 10 bases and J by 1 base, with 11 bases left in between. CDR3 coding DNA: TGTGCCAACCTAGGAGTTTCCTACGAGCAGTACTTC. Protein product: CANLGVSYEQYF.

The chain links TRBV18 to TRBJ2-4; 9 bases are a match to TRBD2. The CDR3 is made up of 16 amino acids. The ends lost 0 bases at V and 4 bases at J; junction bases unmatched: 4. Germline lookup yields CDR1 KGHSH and CDR2 LQKENI. This CDR3 is CASSPPKLAGKNIQYF. CDR3 coding DNA: TGTGCCAGCTCACCACCGAAGCTAGCGGGGAAAAACATTCAGTACTTC.

The V gene is TRBV5-1, the J gene TRBJ1-4, with 8 nucleotides matching TRBD1. The CDR3 consists of 15 residues. V trimming: 1 base; J trimming: 8 bases; junction bases outside the gene matches: 7. Germline assignment: CDR1 SGHRS and CDR2 YFSETQ. The CDR3 loop is CASSLYGRGQEKLFF. CDR3 sequence (DNA): TGCGCCAGCAGCTTGTACGGCAGGGGGCAGGAAAAACTGTTTTTT. The full variable domain, in which reference TRBV5-1 and TRBJ1-4 provide the parts outside the CDR3, is KAGVTQTPRYLIKTRGQQVTLSCSPISGHRSVSWYQQTPGQGLQFLFEYFSETQRNKGNFPGRFSGRQFSNSRSEMNVSTLELGDSALYLCASSLYGRGQEKLFFGSGTQLSVL.

The chain has TRBV6-2 or TRBV6-3 and TRBJ2-2; no definite D call. Germline CDR1 and CDR2: MNHEY and SVGEGT. Trimming stripped 8 bases from V and 3 bases from J, with 13 bases between. This CDR3 spans 14 amino acids. As DNA, the CDR3 is TGTGCCAGCCGCGTAGGGCCGTACACCGGGGAGCTGTTTTTT. This encodes CASRVGPYTGELFF.

The chain employs TRBV10-3 and TRBJ2-3; 10 bases align to TRBD2. The trim removed 6 bases at V and 0 bases at J, leaving 0 bases unmatched. The CDR3 is made up of 14 amino acids. The germline gives CDR1 ENHRY, CDR2 SYGVKD. CDR3 loop: CAIRTSGSTDTQYF. The CDR3 DNA reads as TGTGCCATCAGGACTAGCGGGAGCACAGATACGCAGTATTTT.

The V call is TRBV20-1, the J call TRBJ2-1; the match to TRBD2 covers 10 bases. V dropped 6 bases and J dropped 4; count of bases not matched to a gene: 9. Germline V CDR1 and CDR2: DFQATT, SNEGSKA (reference sequence). The CDR3 contains 15 residues. The DNA for the CDR3 is TGCAGTGCCACCCGTCATAGCGGGAGGTACAATGAGCAGTTCTTC. This gives the protein CSATRHSGRYNEQFF.

There are a few counts of this clonotype. The V gene is TRBV10-3, the J gene TRBJ2-2; TRBD2 matches at 14 bases. Trimming at V came to 4 bases and at J to 0 bases, leaving 4 bases not matched to a gene. The CDR3 runs 18 residues. The germline V gene encodes CDR1 ENHRY and CDR2 SYGVKD. CDR3 sequence: CAISGLAGGGSNTGELFF. The CDR3 bases are TGTGCCATCAGTGGACTAGCGGGAGGGGGCTCGAACACCGGGGAGCTGTTTTTT.

J is TRBJ2-3 and V is TRBV3-1; D tentatively reads TRBD1 or TRBD2 (6 bases each). Trimming shortened V by 4 bases and J by 3 bases, and 17 bases separated the two germline ends. The CDR3 is made up of 16 amino acids. The germline CDR1 and CDR2 sequences are LGHDT and YNNKEL (reference sequence). The CDR3 here is CASSRGAQGRTDTQYF. CDR3 in DNA: TGTGCCAGCAGCCGGGGGGCGCAGGGTCGTACAGATACGCAGTATTTT.

The rearrangement uses TRBV7-2 and TRBJ1-1; D is perhaps TRBD1 (5 bases). The CDR3 consists of 12 residues. From germline, CDR1 is SGHTA and CDR2 FQGNSA. Trimming removed 6 bases from V and 7 bases from J, with 12 bases in between. In nucleotides, the CDR3 is TGTGCCAGCAGTCGCGACAGTTTTGAAGCTTTCTTT. Protein sequence: CASSRDSFEAFF.

V is TRBV7-2 and J is TRBJ2-3, with TRBD2 identical over 11 bases. Germline V gene lookup returns CDR1 SGHTA and CDR2 FQGNSA. This CDR3 is built from 15 residues. With 5 bases clipped from V and 1 base from J, the junction kept 2 bases outside the gene matches. The CDR3 loop is CASSTSGRGTDTQYF. CDR3 sequence (DNA): TGTGCCAGCAGCACTAGCGGGAGAGGCACAGATACGCAGTATTTT.